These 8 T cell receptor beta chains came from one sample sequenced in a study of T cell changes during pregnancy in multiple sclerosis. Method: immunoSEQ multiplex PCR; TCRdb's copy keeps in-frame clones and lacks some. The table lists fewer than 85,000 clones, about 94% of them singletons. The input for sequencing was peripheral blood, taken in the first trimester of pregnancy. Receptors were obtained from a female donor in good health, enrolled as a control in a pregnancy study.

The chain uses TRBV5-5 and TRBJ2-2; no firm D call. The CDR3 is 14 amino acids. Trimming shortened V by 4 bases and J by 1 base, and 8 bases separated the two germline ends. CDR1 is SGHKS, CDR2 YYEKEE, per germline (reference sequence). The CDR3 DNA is TGTGCCAGCAGCCCCCCGGGGAACACCGGGGAGCTGTTTTTT. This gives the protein CASSPPGNTGELFF.

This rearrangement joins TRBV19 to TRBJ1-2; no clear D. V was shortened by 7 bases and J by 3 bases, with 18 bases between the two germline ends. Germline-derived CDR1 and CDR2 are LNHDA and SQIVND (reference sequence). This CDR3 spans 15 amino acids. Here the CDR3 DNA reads TGTGCCAGTACAGTTGGCGGAAACCAGCACTATGGCTACACCTTC. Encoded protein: CASTVGGNQHYGYTF. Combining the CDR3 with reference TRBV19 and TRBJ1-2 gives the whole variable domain DGGITQSPKYLFRKEGQNVTLSCEQNLNHDAMYWYRQDPGQGLRLIYYSQIVNDFQKGDIAEGYSVSREKKESFPLTVTSAQKNPTAFYLCASTVGGNQHYGYTFGSGTRLTVV.

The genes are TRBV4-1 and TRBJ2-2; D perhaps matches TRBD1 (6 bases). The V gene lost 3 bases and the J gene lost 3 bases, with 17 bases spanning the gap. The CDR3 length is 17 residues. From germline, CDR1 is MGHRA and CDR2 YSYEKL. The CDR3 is CASSQTQGWQYTGELFF. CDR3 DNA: TGCGCCAGCAGCCAGACACAGGGTTGGCAGTACACCGGGGAGCTGTTTTTT.

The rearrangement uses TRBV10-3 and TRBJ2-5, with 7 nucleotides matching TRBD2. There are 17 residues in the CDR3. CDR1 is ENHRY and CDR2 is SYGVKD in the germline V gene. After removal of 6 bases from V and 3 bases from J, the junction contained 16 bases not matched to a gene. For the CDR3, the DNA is TGTGCCATCAGAGCGGGACCCGACTCCATGGCGAAAGAGACCCAGTACTTC. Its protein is CAIRAGPDSMAKETQYF.

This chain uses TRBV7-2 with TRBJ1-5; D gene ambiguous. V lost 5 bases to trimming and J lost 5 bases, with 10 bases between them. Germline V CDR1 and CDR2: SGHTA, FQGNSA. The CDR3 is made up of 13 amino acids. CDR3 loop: CASSPNRDQPQHF. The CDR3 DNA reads TGTGCCAGCAGCCCCAACAGAGATCAGCCCCAGCATTTT.

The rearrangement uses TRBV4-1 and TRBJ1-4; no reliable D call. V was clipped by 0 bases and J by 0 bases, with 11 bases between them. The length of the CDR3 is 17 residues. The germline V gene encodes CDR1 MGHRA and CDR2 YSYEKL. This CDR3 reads CASSQEARTTTNEKLFF. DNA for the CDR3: TGCGCCAGCAGCCAAGAGGCCAGGACTACAACTAATGAAAAACTGTTTTTT.

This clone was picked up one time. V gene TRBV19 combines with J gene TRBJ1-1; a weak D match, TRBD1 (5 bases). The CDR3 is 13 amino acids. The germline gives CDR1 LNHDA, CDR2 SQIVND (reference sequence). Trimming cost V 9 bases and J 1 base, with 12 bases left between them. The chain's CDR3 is CASRQGANTEAFF. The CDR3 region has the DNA TGTGCCAGCCGGCAGGGTGCGAACACTGAAGCTTTCTTT.

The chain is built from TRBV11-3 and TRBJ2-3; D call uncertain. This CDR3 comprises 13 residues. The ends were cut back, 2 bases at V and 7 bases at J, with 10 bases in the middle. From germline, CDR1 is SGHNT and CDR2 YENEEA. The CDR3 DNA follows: TGTGCCAGCAGCTTAACCATGCGGCATACGCAGTATTTT. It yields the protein CASSLTMRHTQYF.